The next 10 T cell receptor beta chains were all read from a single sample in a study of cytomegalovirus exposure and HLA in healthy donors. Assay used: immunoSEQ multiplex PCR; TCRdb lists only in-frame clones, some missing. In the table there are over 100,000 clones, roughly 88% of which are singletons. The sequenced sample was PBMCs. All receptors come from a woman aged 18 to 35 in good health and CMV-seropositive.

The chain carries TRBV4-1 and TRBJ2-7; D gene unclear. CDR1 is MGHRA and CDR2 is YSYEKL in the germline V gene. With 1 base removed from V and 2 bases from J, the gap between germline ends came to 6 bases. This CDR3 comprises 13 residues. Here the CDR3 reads CASSQGPAYEQYF. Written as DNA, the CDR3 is TGCGCCAGCAGCCAAGGCCCGGCCTACGAGCAGTACTTC.

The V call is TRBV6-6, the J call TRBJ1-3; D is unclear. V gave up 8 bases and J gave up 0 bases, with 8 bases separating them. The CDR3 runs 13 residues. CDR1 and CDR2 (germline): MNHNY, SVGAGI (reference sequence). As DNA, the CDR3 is TGTGCCAGCCTCCCCGGCTCTGGAAACACCATATATTTT. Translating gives CASLPGSGNTIYF.

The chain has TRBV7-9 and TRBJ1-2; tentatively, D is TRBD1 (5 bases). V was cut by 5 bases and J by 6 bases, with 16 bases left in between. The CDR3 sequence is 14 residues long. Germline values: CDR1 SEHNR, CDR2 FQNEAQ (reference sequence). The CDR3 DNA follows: TGTGCCAGCAGCGAACCGCCGCAGGGTAATGGCTACACCTTC. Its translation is CASSEPPQGNGYTF.

CDR3 in DNA: TGTGCCAGCAGTTCCGGACTAGCGGGCATCTACGAGCAGTACTTC. This gives the protein CASSSGLAGIYEQYF. V usage is TRBV27 and J usage is TRBJ2-7; 11 nucleotides line up with TRBD2. V was pared by 4 bases and J by 3 bases, with 5 bases of the junction left unmatched. The CDR3 contains 15 residues. CDR1 is MNHEY and CDR2 is SMNVEV in the germline V gene (reference sequence).

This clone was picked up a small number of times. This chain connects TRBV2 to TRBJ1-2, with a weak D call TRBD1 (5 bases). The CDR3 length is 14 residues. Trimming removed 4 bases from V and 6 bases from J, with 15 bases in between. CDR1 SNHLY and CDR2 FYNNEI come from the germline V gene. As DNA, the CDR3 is TGTGCCAGCAGTGTGGTCACCAGGGTCGATGGCTACACCTTC. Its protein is CASSVVTRVDGYTF.

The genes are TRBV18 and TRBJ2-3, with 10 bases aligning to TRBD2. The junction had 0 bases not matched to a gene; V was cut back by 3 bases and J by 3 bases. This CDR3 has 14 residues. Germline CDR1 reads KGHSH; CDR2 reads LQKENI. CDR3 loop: CASSPSGRTDTQYF. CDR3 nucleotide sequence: TGTGCCAGCTCACCTAGCGGGAGGACAGATACGCAGTATTTT.

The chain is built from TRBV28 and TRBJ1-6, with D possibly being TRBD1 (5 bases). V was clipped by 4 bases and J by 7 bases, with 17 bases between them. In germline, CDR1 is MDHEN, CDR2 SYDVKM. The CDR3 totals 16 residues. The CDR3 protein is CASSSMGGVKNSPLHF. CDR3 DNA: TGTGCCAGCAGTTCGATGGGGGGGGTAAAAAATTCACCCCTCCACTTT. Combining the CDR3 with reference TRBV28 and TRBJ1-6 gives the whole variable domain DVKVTQSSRYLVKRTGEKVFLECVQDMDHENMFWYRQDPGLGLRLIYFSYDVKMKEKGDIPEGYSVSREKKERFSLILESASTNQTSMYLCASSSMGGVKNSPLHFGNGTRLTVT.

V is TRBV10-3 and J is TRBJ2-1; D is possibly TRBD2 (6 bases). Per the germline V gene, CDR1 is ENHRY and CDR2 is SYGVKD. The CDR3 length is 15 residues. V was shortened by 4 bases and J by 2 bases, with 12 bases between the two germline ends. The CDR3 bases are TGTGCCATCAGTGTCGGCGGGATCACCTACAATGAGCAGTTCTTC. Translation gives CAISVGGITYNEQFF.

The CDR3 spells CASSLAGGVSSGYTF. CDR3 DNA sequence: TGTGCCAGCAGCTTAGCAGGGGGCGTATCTAGCGGCTACACCTTC. This chain uses TRBV7-2 with TRBJ1-2; TRBD1 aligns across 7 bases. With 0 bases clipped from V and 8 bases from J, the junction kept 9 bases outside the gene matches. This CDR3 is 15 amino acids long. The germline V gene has CDR1 SGHTA and CDR2 FQGNSA. Using reference TRBV7-2 and TRBJ1-2 for the parts outside the CDR3, the full variable domain is GAGVSQSPSNKVTEKGKDVELRCDPISGHTALYWYRQSLGQGLEFLIYFQGNSAPDKSGLPSDRFSAERTGGSVSTLTIQRTQQEDSAVYLCASSLAGGVSSGYTFGSGTRLTVV.

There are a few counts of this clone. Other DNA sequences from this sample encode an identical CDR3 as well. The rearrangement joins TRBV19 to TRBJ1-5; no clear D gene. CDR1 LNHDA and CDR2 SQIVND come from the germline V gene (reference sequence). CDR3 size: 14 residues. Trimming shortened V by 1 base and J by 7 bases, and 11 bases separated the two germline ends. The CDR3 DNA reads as TGTGCCAGTAGTATAGCAGCGGGGAACCAGCCCCAGCATTTT. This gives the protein CASSIAAGNQPQHF.